This T cell receptor (beta chain) originates from a study of T cell responses to AZD1222 COVID-19 vaccine. With respect to this clone: Its antigen is not known.

TCRdb's table, derived via immunoSEQ multiplex PCR, lists solely in-frame clones and lacks some. The sample has 120,000 to 150,000 clones, about nine tenths seen once; the top ten hold less than 3.5%. General study points: Targeting of unmutated variant regions was reportedly seen in nearly half of spike-specific TCRs. Repertoires in all cases were sampled only once the peak T cell response had passed. The donor cohort was predominantly white British with a female majority, and clonal diversity may have been underestimated. Among vaccine-associated CD4 TCRs, coverage spanned spike, with dominance at 160-218 and 743-854.

This specimen consisted of peripheral blood, obtained on day 0 of MenACWY control vaccination. This clonotype was obtained from an adult in good health.

This chain's CDR3 is CASSFGGVENSPLHF. The CDR3 DNA reads TGTGCCAGCTCGTTCGGGGGGGTGGAGAATTCACCCCTCCACTTT. The chain has TRBV18 and TRBJ1-6, with a weak D call TRBD1 (5 bases). V lost 6 bases to trimming and J lost 7 bases, with 16 bases between them. Germline values: CDR1 KGHSH, CDR2 LQKENI. The length of the CDR3 is 15 residues.